Listed below are T cell receptor beta chains from one sample, sequenced in a study of cytomegalovirus exposure and HLA in healthy donors. TCRdb's copy holds only in-frame clones and misses some; the assay was immunoSEQ multiplex PCR. The sample yields about 150,000 clones, 65% to 80% seen once. The sample comprised PBMCs. These receptors came from a male donor in good health and CMV-seronegative. CDR3s include the opening cysteine and the closing phenylalanine or tryptophan. Each record gives: D gene, J gene, clone size, V gene, CDR3 DNA, CDR3 protein. A D gene is named only where the DNA matches it firmly. Part of the rows lack a size; the others show once, few, many or a class for expanded clones.

TRBD1 TRBJ1-5 - TRBV5-6 TGTGCCAGCAGCACTAGAATCAGGGGGAGCAATCAGCCCCAGCATTTT CASSTRIRGSNQPQHF
- TRBJ2-2 once TRBV21-1 TGTGCCAGCAGCCCCCCGGGACTAGCGGTAAACACCGGGGAGCTGTTTTTT CASSPPGLAVNTGELFF
TRBD1 TRBJ1-5 few TRBV7-9 TGTGCCAGCAGCTACGACAGGGTAGGCAATCAGCCCCAGCATTTT CASSYDRVGNQPQHF
- TRBJ2-1 once TRBV28 TGTGCCGGGGGGATATCCTACAATGAGCAGTTCTTC CAGGISYNEQFF
- TRBJ2-3 few TRBV21-1 TGTGCCAGCAGGTATAGCAGAAGCTCTAATACGCAGTATTTT CASRYSRSSNTQYF
TRBD1 TRBJ1-5 once TRBV2 TGTGCCAGCAGTAAGGGACAGGGGTATCAGCCCCAGCATTTT CASSKGQGYQPQHF
- TRBJ2-2 - TRBV9 TGTGCCAGCAGCGTCACATTGGGGAGAGACACCGGGGAGCTGTTTTTT CASSVTLGRDTGELFF
TRBD1 TRBJ1-1 - TRBV18 TGTGCCAGCTCACAATGGACAGGGTTGGACACTGAAGCTTTCTTT CASSQWTGLDTEAFF
- TRBJ1-4 - TRBV4-1 TGCGCCAGCAGCCAGATCTCAGGGGTGGAAAAACTGTTTTTT CASSQISGVEKLFF
- TRBJ2-2 - TRBV18 TGTGCCAGCTCCCCAGCCTTGCAGGCTAACACCGGGGAGCTGTTTTTT CASSPALQANTGELFF
TRBD1 TRBJ2-3 - TRBV19 TGTGCCAGTAGTGTACCGGGGGGGACAGGGGGTGATACGCAGTATTTT CASSVPGGTGGDTQYF
TRBD2 TRBJ2-7 - TRBV6-1 TGTGCCAGCAGTAGACTAGCGGGAGTGGACGAGCAGTACTTC CASSRLAGVDEQYF
TRBD1 TRBJ2-7 once TRBV29-1 TGCAGCGTTGAAGGGACAGGGGAATACGAGCAGTACTTC CSVEGTGEYEQYF
- TRBJ1-6 once TRBV27 TGTGCCAGCAGTTTAATGGGGCATAATTCACCCCTCCACTTT CASSLMGHNSPLHF
- TRBJ1-2 - TRBV19 TGTGCCAGTATTCCCGGGGGGGCCGTGGACAGCCGCTATGGCTACACCTTC CASIPGGAVDSRYGYTF
TRBD1 TRBJ2-5 - TRBV30 TGTGCCTGGAGGGACAGGGTCCGAGAGACCCAGTACTTC CAWRDRVRETQYF
TRBD1 TRBJ1-1 few TRBV7-9 TGTGCCAGCAGCTTGCAGGGGGCAGGAACTGAAGCTTTCTTT CASSLQGAGTEAFF
TRBD2 TRBJ2-7 few TRBV6-5 TGTGCCAGCAGTTATGAGGCTAGCGGATTCTACGAGCAGTACTTC CASSYEASGFYEQYF
- TRBJ1-3 - TRBV29-1 TGCAGCGCCTCCGGGTCCCACACCTTTTCTGGAAACACCATATATTTT CSASGSHTFSGNTIYF
TRBD1 TRBJ2-7 - TRBV5-1 TGCGCCAGCAGGGCTCCCGGGACAGGGGTTCTCGAGCAGTACTTC CASRAPGTGVLEQYF
TRBD1 TRBJ1-2 - TRBV5-6 TGTGCCAGCAGCTTGGGTGGGACAGGAGCCCCCTATGGCTACACCTTC CASSLGGTGAPYGYTF
TRBD2 TRBJ2-3 - TRBV4-1 TGCGCCAGCAGACCTAGCGGGGCGGGAGATACACAGTATTTT CASRPSGAGDTQYF
- TRBJ2-1 - TRBV13 TGTGCCAGCAGCCGAGAAAATGAGCAGTTCTTC CASSRENEQFF
- TRBJ2-1 - TRBV7-4 TGTGCCAGCAGCTTAGAGACGGACACCCGCTCCTACAATGAGCAGTTCTTC CASSLETDTRSYNEQFF
TRBD2 TRBJ2-7 - TRBV5-1 TGCGCCAGCAGCTTGGCCGAACTAGCGGCCGGGGAGCAGTACTTC CASSLAELAAGEQYF
TRBD2 TRBJ2-7 - TRBV5-6 TGTGCCAGCAGCTTGAGGCTAGCGGGATTCTCCTACGAGCAGTACTTC CASSLRLAGFSYEQYF
TRBD1 TRBJ2-1 few TRBV5-1 TGCGCCAGCAGCTCGACGGGACAGGCGAGCAATGAGCAGTTCTTC CASSSTGQASNEQFF
- TRBJ1-1 - TRBV6-5 TGTGCCAGCGGCCAAGGCGGATTAGGCACTGAAGCTTTCTTT CASGQGGLGTEAFF
- TRBJ1-1 - TRBV19 TGTGCCAGTAGTCCCAGACAGGTGGACACTGAAGCTTTCTTT CASSPRQVDTEAFF
TRBD1 TRBJ1-1 - TRBV5-4 TGTGCCAGCAGCTCCTCGGTTAGCCTGACAGGGCTGACTGAAGCTTTCTTT CASSSSVSLTGLTEAFF
TRBD2 TRBJ2-3 many TRBV29-1 TGCAGCGGGACTAGCGGGGGGTTAACAGATACGCAGTATTTT CSGTSGGLTDTQYF
- TRBJ1-5 - TRBV28 TGTGCCAGCAACTCCCTCTTAGGGGTTAGCAATCAGCCCCAGCATTTT CASNSLLGVSNQPQHF